The present T cell receptor (beta chain) was sequenced within a study of CD4 T cells in relation to SARS-CoV-2 and coronaviruses. Study overall: After roughly ten days of antigen culture, PBMC TCR beta CDR3s were sequenced.

Per germline, CDR1 KGHSH and CDR2 LQKENI. CDR3 length: 13 residues. V shed 6 bases and J shed 4 bases, with 11 bases lying between them. CD4+ T cells from unexposed donors were obtained before the COVID-19 pandemic (2011-2018). Isolation of CD4+ T cells took place after less than 11 days in culture. About this clone itself: What it recognizes is unknown.

Produced via immunoSEQ multiplex PCR; TCRdb's table is partial and in-frame only. This table has about 25,000 clones, about 79% appearing once. The chain couples TRBV18 to TRBJ2-3; D is possibly TRBD1 (5 bases). Input material: CD4+ T cells from PBMCs, cultured in vitro. The receptor was derived from a human donor in good health. The CDR3 reads CASSRTLSDTQYF. CDR3 coding DNA: TGTGCCAGCTCGAGGACACTTTCAGATACGCAGTATTTT.